A selection of T cell receptor beta chains follows, all from one sample in a study of CD4 and CD8 cells across lung adenocarcinoma regions. One entry per CDR3 protein results from TCRdb running MiXCR on the PCR reads. The sample shows approximately 10,000 distinct CDR3 sequences, under 50% of them seen only once. The specimen was CD8+ T cells from the margin of a lung tumor. The receptors were gathered from a male donor with lung adenocarcinoma. The CD4 and CD8 labels of this study may be unreliable. The CDR3 runs from the conserved cysteine through the conserved F or W. A D gene is named only where the DNA matches it firmly. Only part of the rows carry a size: once, few, many, or a class if the clone is expanded.

v_gene	j_gene	d_gene	abundance	CDR3nt	CDR3aa
TRBV11-2	TRBJ2-3	TRBD2	many	TGTGCCAGCAGCTTTGCCGGCGGACTAGCGCCGTGGGGTACGCAGTATTTT	CASSFAGGLAPWGTQYF
TRBV6-1	TRBJ2-4	TRBD2	NA	TGTGCCCGCAGGTGCCGGGAGGAAAAGATCCAGTACTTC	CARRCREEKIQYF
TRBV30	TRBJ2-7	NA	few	TGTGCTTTCGACGGCGGACACTCCTACGAGCAGTACTTC	CAFDGGHSYEQYF
TRBV11-2	TRBJ2-7	NA	NA	TGTGCCAGCAGCTCCGGGCCGGCGCAGTACTTC	CASSSGPAQYF
TRBV6-1	TRBJ2-7	TRBD1	medium-sized	TGTGCCAGCAATGTCCGACAGGGGGCTGAATACGAGCAGTACTTC	CASNVRQGAEYEQYF
TRBV11-1	TRBJ2-1	NA	medium-sized	TGTGCCAGCAGCTCCCCAGGGGAGCAGTTCTTC	CASSSPGEQFF
TRBV6-4	TRBJ1-2	NA	few	TGTGCCAGCAGGGCCGACAGAACCTATGGCTACACCTTC	CASRADRTYGYTF
TRBV6-1	TRBJ2-1	TRBD2	NA	TGTGCCAGCACTCAGCGGGGGGCCCACAGGGAGCAGTTTTTT	CASTQRGAHREQFF
TRBV5-6	TRBJ2-7	NA	many	TGTGCCAGCAGCTTGGCAGAGAATGAGTACGAGCAGTACTTC	CASSLAENEYEQYF
TRBV27	TRBJ2-3	NA	many	TGTGCCAGCAGAAATTCGAGGTCCACAGATACGCAGTATTTT	CASRNSRSTDTQYF
TRBV20-1	TRBJ1-6	TRBD1	NA	TGCAGTGCCTCCAGGGAGGGGGCCGCCTCCTATAATTCACCCCTCCACTTT	CSASREGAASYNSPLHF
TRBV6-1	TRBJ1-6	NA	medium-sized	TGTGCCAGCATGAAACAGGGAGTTGGTTCACCCCTCCACTTT	CASMKQGVGSPLHF
TRBV6-1	TRBJ2-5	NA	NA	TGTGCCAGCACGGAGGGAGCAAGCAGGGAGACCCAGTACTTC	CASTEGASRETQYF
TRBV6-1	TRBJ2-6	NA	medium-sized	TGTGCCAGCAGTGAAGCGCTTCGAGGGACTGGGGCCAACGTCCTGACTTTC	CASSEALRGTGANVLTF
TRBV12-3/TRBV12-4	TRBJ1-4	NA	few	TGTGCCAGCAGTAGAGGAGTGACAACTAATGAAAAACTGTTTTTT	CASSRGVTTNEKLFF
TRBV6-5	TRBJ2-5	TRBD1	many	TGTGCCAGCAGTTACATTCCTTTCGGGACAGGGGGGGCAGAAGAGACCCAGTACTTC	CASSYIPFGTGGAEETQYF
TRBV6-1	TRBJ2-5	NA	few	TGTGCCAGCAGAGATCAGGGGAGCCAAGAGACCCAGTACTTC	CASRDQGSQETQYF
TRBV18	TRBJ2-3	TRBD1	few	TGTGCCAGCTCAGGACAGGACAGCACAGATACGCAGTATTTT	CASSGQDSTDTQYF
TRBV6-2/TRBV6-3	TRBJ2-4	NA	once	TGTGCGGGCCTCAAGGGCCTTGACAAAAACACTCAGTACTTC	CAGLKGLDKNTQYF
TRBV9	TRBJ2-3	TRBD2	NA	TGTGCCAGCTCTCCTAGCGGGACTAGCACAGATACGCAGTATTTT	CASSPSGTSTDTQYF
TRBV9	TRBJ2-1	TRBD1	NA	TGTGCCAGCAGCGTAGACAGGACAGGGTGGAATGAGCAGTTCTTC	CASSVDRTGWNEQFF
TRBV12-3/TRBV12-4	TRBJ2-1	NA	NA	TGTGCCAGCAGTTTAAGCGGGGACATGTACAATGAGCAGTTCTTC	CASSLSGDMYNEQFF
TRBV10-1	TRBJ2-5	NA	many	TGCGCCAGCAGTGGAGGCGGAAGAGGAGAGACCCAGTACTTC	CASSGGGRGETQYF
TRBV20-1	TRBJ2-1	TRBD2	NA	TGCAGTGCTAGTGGGACTAGCTCCTACAATGAGCAGTTCTTC	CSASGTSSYNEQFF
TRBV6-1	TRBJ2-6	NA	NA	TGTGCCAGCAGAGCACAGGTTTCTGGGGCCAACGTGCTGTCTTTC	CASRAQVSGANVLSF
TRBV27	TRBJ2-1	NA	medium-sized	TGTGCCAGCAGTTTATCCCAGGCCGTGGGGGAGAGGAATGAGCAGTTCTTC	CASSLSQAVGERNEQFF
TRBV6-4	TRBJ2-1	TRBD2	NA	TGTGCCAGCAGTAAACTAGCGGGCCATAACAATGAGCAGTTCTTC	CASSKLAGHNNEQFF
TRBV6-5	TRBJ2-3	NA	NA	TGTGCCAGCCGTTACGGGCGGGGGCCTAGCAAAGACACGCAGTATTTC	CASRYGRGPSKDTQYF
TRBV5-1	TRBJ1-3	TRBD1	NA	TGCGCCAGCAGCTTACAGGGGGACGGAGACACCATATATTTT	CASSLQGDGDTIYF
TRBV20-1	TRBJ2-6	TRBD1	few	TGCAGTGCTGACCCCTTCTCCGAGACAGGGGGCTCCGGGGCCAACGTCCTGACTTTC	CSADPFSETGGSGANVLTF
TRBV7-2	TRBJ2-3	TRBD2	NA	TGTGCCAGCAGCTTAGTACGTGCTAGCGGCACAGATACGCAGTATTTC	CASSLVRASGTDTQYF
TRBV6-1	TRBJ2-3	TRBD2	NA	TGTGCCAGCAACATAGAGACTAGCGGGAAAGATACGCAGTTTTTT	CASNIETSGKDTQFF
TRBV27	TRBJ2-3	TRBD1	NA	TGTGCCAGCAGTTTAGCAGGGGGCGCGGATGCGCAGTATTTT	CASSLAGGADAQYF
TRBV6-1	TRBJ2-4	TRBD1	NA	TGTGCCAGCAGGGGGGCAGGGGGACAGCTAGAAAACATTCAGTACTTC	CASRGAGGQLENIQYF
TRBV12-3/TRBV12-4	TRBJ2-2	NA	few	TGTGCCAGCACCTCCGGGACCGCGACCGGGGAGCTGTTTTTT	CASTSGTATGELFF
TRBV11-2	TRBJ2-3	NA	medium-sized	TGTGCCAGCAGCCGTGGGTGGAGCACAGATACGCAGTATTTT	CASSRGWSTDTQYF
TRBV4-1	TRBJ2-3	NA	NA	TGCGCCAGCAGCCAAGTTAGGACAGCTAGCACAGATACGCAGTATTTT	CASSQVRTASTDTQYF
TRBV6-5	TRBJ2-1	NA	medium-sized	TGTGCCAGCAGTTACTCATCGCGACTAGATTTAAACAATGAGCAGTTCTTC	CASSYSSRLDLNNEQFF
TRBV7-7	TRBJ2-5	TRBD2	medium-sized	TGTGCTAGCAGCTTAGCCCTAGCGGGGTTAGAGACCCAGTACTTC	CASSLALAGLETQYF
TRBV6-1	TRBJ2-7	TRBD2	medium-sized	TGTGCGCTAGCGGGGGGGGGATACGAGCAGTACTTC	CALAGGGYEQYF
TRBV10-3	TRBJ2-1	NA	NA	TGTGCCATCAGTGTTGGTAGGAATAAGCAGTTCTTC	CAISVGRNKQFF
TRBV10-1	TRBJ2-1	TRBD2	medium-sized	TGCGCCAGCAGTGATATGGGACTAGCGGGAGGGCCCTACAATGAGCAGTTCTTC	CASSDMGLAGGPYNEQFF
TRBV7-7	TRBJ2-5	TRBD2	few	TGTGCTAGCAGCGGGGCGGCAGTATCAGAGACCCAGTACTTC	CASSGAAVSETQYF